This is a list of T cell receptor beta chains from one sample in a study of cytomegalovirus exposure and HLA in healthy donors. Only in-frame clones appear in the TCRdb table, and some are missing; sequencing was by immunoSEQ multiplex PCR. The sample holds 150,000 to 200,000 clones, about 79% seen once. Sequencing used PBMCs. Receptors originate from a girl aged 2 to 9 in good health and CMV-seropositive. Both conserved end residues are part of each CDR3. Each record gives: V gene, CDR3 protein.

>TRBV5-1
CASSLAATGGGTAFF
>TRBV9
CASSPEGTSNEQFF
>TRBV5-1
CASSLGTGENIQYF
>TRBV7-2
CASSPRTATTYGYTF
>TRBV11-2
CASSLDRDSTYEQYF
>TRBV11-2
CASSRLVAGSTDTQYF
>TRBV27
CASSLSPPGQGAGGAFF
>TRBV27
CASSLTRLDEQYF
>TRBV28
CASRMTGMGTEAFF
>TRBV4-1
CASSQDRGWSTEAFF
>TRBV28
CASSPPGQNNYGYTF
>TRBV9
CASSAGQGESGNEQFF
>TRBV30
CAWSPRTGAVGSPLHF
>TRBV10-1
CASTPGQGNEKLFF
>TRBV4-1
CASSPITGTGKETQYF
>TRBV7-2
CASSLRQGDEKLFF
>TRBV11-3
CASSGTPSPCEQYF
>TRBV4-2
CASSQATGVGGYTF
>TRBV4-2
CASSQDQGRGMNTEAFF
>TRBV5-6
CASRGGGTYGYTF
>TRBV30
CAWGQGGYEQYF
>TRBV29-1
CSVDQNYGYTF
>TRBV13
CATKDRTTNEQYF